The clone carrying this TCR beta chain was recorded a few times. The data belong to a study of CD8+ T cells in alopecia areata. Study information: Treated patients were given 5 to 10 mg oral tofacitinib twice daily. Scoring treated patients' severity relied on the percentage of scalp area affected.

The sample's treatment: oral pan-JAK inhibitor, 5-10 mg twice daily. Extracted from the samples, RNA was reverse transcribed into cDNA to serve as the sequencing template. The repertoire was sequenced with immunoSEQ multiplex PCR; TCRdb's copy has only in-frame clones and lacks some. The table has roughly 200,000 clones, roughly two fifths seen once. This CDR3 comprises 15 residues. Looked up from germline, CDR1 is SGHTS and CDR2 is YDEGEE. Trimming removed 4 bases at V and 2 bases at J, with 15 bases between. This sequence was found in a human donor with alopecia areata. The chain joins TRBV5-8 to TRBJ2-5, with D perhaps matching TRBD1 (5 bases). Source: CD4+ T cells sorted from blood, taken at roughly week 38, from a patient treated with tofacitinib. The CDR3 DNA reads TGTGCCAGCAGCCCCATGGGCAGACAGCAAGAGACCCAGTACTTC. Translated, it gives CASSPMGRQQETQYF. The whole variable domain, filled in from reference TRBV5-8 and TRBJ2-5, reads EAGVTQSPTHLIKTRGQQATLRCSPISGHTSVYWYQQALGLGLQFLLWYDEGEERNRGNFPPRFSGRQFPNYSSELNVNALELEDSALYLCASSPMGRQQETQYFGPGTRLLVL.